This TCR beta chain derives from a study of molecular identifiers for immune sequencing clone quantification. Study-level results: Among effectors, clones above 20 RNA copies held over 97% of molecules; among naive cells, under 1%. Same-barcode identical TCR molecules could make highly expanded clones look smaller than they are.

V was cut by 4 bases and J by 4 bases, with 1 base left in between. Per the germline V gene, CDR1 is KGHDR and CDR2 is SFDVKD. The CDR3 is made up of 11 amino acids. The table lists this clonotype with a few counts. Its antigen is undetermined. TCRdb ran MiXCR on the PCR reads and lists one entry per CDR3 protein. The table has some 590,000 distinct CDR3 sequences, about 25% seen once; the top ten hold 0.7% to 0.95%. Specimen: naive CD8+ T cells from blood, with Jurkat cell RNA spiked in. Subset reported: FACS-sorted CD8+CD4-CCR7+CD45RA+ naive T cells. The rearrangement links TRBV24-1 to TRBJ2-1, with no clear D. This receptor was identified in a human donor in good health. Some libraries in this study had Jurkat cell RNA spiked in. CDR3 sequence: CATSEYNEQFF. For the CDR3, the DNA is TGTGCCACCAGTGAATACAATGAGCAGTTCTTC.